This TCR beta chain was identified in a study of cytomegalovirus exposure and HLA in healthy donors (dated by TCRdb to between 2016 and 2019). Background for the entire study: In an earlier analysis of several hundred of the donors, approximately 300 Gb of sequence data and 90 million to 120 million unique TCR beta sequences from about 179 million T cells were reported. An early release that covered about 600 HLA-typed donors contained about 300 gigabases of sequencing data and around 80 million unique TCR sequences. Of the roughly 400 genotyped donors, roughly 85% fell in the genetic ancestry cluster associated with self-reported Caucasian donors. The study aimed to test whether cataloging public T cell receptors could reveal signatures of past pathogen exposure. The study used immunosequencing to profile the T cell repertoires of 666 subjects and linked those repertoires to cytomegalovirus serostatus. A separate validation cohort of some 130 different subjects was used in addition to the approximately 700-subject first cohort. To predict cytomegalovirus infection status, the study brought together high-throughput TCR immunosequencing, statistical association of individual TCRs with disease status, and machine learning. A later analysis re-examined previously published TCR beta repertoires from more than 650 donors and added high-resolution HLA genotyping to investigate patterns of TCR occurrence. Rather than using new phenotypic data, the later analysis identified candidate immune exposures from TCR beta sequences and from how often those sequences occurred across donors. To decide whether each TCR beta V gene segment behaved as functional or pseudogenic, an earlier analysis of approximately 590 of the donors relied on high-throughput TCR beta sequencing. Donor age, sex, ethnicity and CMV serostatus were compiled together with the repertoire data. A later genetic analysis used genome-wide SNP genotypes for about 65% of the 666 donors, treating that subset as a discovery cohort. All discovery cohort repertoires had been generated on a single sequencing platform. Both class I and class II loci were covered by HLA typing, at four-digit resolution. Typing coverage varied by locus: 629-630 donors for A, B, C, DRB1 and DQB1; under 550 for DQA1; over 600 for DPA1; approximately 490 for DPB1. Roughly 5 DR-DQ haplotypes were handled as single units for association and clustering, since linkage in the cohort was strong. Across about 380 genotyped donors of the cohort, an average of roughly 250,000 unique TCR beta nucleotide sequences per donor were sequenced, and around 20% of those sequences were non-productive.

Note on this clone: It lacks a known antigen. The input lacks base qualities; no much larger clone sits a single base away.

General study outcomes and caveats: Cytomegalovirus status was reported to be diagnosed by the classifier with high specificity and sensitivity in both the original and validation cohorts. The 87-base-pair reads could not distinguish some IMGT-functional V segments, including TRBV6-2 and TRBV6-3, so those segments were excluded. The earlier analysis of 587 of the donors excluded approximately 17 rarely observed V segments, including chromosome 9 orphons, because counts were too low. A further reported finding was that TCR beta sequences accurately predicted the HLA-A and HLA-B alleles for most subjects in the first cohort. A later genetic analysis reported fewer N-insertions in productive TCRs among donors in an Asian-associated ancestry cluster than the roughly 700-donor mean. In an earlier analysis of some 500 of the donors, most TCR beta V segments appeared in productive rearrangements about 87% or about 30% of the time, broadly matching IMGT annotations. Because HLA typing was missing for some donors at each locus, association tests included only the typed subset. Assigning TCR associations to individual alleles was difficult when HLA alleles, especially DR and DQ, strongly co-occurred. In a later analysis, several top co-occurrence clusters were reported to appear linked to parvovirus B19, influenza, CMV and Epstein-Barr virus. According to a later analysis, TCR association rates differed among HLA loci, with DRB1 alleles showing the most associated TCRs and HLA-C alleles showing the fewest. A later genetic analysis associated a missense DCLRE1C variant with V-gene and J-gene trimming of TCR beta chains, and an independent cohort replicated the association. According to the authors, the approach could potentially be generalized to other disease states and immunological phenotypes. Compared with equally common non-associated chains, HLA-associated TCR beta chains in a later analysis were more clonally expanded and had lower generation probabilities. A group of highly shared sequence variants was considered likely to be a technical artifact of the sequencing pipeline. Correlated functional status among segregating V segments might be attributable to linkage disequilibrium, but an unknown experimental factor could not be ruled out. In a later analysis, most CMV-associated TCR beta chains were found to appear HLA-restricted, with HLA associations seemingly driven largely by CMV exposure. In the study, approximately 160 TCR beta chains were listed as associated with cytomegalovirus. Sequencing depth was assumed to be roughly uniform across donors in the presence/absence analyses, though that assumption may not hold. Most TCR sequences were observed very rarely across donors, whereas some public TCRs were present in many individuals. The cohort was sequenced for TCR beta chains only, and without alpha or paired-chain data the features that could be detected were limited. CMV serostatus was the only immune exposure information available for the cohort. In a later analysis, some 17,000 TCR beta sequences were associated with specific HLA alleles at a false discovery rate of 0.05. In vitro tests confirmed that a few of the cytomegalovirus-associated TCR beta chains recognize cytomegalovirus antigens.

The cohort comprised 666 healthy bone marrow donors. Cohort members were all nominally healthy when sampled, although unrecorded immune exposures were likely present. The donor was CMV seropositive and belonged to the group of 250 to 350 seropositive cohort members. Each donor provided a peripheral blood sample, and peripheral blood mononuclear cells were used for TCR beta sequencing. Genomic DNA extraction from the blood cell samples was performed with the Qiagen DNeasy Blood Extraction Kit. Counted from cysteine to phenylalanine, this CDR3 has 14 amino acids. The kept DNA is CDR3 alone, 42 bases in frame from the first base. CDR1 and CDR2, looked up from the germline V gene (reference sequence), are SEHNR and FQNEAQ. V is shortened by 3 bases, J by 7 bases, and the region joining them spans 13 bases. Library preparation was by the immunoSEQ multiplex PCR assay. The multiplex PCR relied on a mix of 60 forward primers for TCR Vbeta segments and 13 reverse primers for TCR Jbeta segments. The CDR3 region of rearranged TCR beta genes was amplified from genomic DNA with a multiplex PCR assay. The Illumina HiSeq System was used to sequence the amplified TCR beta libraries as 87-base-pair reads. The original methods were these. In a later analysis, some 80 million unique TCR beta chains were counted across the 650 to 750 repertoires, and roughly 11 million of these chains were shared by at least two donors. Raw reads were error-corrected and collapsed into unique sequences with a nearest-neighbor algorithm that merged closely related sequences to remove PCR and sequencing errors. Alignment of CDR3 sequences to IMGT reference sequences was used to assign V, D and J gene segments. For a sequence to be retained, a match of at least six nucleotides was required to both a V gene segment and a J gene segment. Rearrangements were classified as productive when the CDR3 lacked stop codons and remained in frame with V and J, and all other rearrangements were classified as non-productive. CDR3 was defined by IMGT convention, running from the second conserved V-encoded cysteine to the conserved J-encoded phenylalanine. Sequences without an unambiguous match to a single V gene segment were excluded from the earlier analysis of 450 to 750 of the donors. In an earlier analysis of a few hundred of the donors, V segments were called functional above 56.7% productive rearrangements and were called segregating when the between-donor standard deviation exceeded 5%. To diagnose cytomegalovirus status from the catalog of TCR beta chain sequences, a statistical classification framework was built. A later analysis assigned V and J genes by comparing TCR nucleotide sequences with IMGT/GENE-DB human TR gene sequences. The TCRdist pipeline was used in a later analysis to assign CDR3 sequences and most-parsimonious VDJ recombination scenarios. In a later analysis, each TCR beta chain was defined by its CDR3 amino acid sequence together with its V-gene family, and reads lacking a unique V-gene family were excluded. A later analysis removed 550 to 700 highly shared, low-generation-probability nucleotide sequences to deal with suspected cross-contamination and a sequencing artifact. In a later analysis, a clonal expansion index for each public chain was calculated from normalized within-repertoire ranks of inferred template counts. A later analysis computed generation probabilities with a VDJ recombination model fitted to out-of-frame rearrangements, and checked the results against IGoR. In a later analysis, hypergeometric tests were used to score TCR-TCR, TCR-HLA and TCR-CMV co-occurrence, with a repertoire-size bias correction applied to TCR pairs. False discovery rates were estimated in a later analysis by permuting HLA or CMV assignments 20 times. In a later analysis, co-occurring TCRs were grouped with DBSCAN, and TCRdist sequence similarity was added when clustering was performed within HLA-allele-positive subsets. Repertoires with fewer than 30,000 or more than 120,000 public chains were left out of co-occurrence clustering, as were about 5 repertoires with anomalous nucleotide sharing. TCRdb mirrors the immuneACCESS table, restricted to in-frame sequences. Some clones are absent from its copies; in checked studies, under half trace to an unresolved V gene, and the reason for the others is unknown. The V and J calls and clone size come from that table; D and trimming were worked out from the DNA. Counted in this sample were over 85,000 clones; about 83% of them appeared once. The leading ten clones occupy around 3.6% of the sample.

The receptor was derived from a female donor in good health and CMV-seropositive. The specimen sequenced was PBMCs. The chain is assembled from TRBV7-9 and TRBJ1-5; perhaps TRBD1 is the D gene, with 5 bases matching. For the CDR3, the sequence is CASSLDSEGQPQHF. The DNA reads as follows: TGTGCCAGCAGCTTGGACTCGGAGGGGCAGCCCCAGCATTTT.